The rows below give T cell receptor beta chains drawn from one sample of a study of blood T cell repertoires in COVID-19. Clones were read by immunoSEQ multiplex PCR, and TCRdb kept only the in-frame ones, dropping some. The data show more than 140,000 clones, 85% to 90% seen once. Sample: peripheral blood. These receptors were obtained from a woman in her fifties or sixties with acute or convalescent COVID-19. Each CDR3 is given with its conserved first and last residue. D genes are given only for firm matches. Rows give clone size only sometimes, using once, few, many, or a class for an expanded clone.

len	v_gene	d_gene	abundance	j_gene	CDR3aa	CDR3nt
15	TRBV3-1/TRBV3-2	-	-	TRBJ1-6	CASSQVTDRNSPLHF	TGTGCCAGCAGCCAAGTTACGGACAGAAATTCACCCCTCCACTTT
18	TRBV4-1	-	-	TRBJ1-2	CASSQDRRRGAQNYGYTF	TGCGCCAGCAGCCAAGATCGACGGCGGGGAGCGCAAAACTATGGCTACACCTTC
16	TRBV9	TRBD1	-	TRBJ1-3	CASSVDAQGAGNTIYF	TGTGCCAGCAGCGTAGACGCACAGGGGGCTGGAAACACCATATATTTT
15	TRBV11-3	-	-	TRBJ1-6	CASSVLGQGNSPLHF	TGTGCCAGCAGCGTCCTAGGGCAGGGGAATTCACCCCTCCACTTT
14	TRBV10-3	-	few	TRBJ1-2	CAISPITENYGYTF	TGTGCCATCAGTCCGATAACAGAGAACTATGGCTACACCTTC
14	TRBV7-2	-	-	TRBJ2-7	CASSVPGQPYEQYF	TGTGCCAGCAGCGTTCCAGGACAACCCTACGAGCAGTACTTC
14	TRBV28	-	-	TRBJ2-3	CASRGDVYTDTQYF	TGTGCCAGCCGCGGTGACGTGTACACAGATACGCAGTATTTT
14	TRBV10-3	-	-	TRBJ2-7	CAIGSSASSWEQYF	TGTGCCATCGGGAGTAGCGCTTCCTCGTGGGAGCAGTACTTC
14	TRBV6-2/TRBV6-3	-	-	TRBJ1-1	CASSQYTRGTEAFF	TGTGCCAGCAGCCAGTACACTCGGGGCACTGAAGCTTTCTTT
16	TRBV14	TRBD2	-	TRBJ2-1	CASSQGSGGLYNEQFF	TGTGCCAGCAGCCAAGGGAGCGGGGGGCTATACAATGAGCAGTTCTTC
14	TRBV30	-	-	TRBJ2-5	CAWSGHAPGETQYF	TGTGCCTGGAGCGGACACGCCCCTGGGGAGACCCAGTACTTC
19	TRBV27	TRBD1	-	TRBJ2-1	CASTSLGDRATLHYNEQFF	TGTGCCAGCACCTCCCTGGGGGACAGGGCGACCCTCCACTACAATGAGCAGTTCTTC
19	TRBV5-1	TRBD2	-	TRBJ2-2	CASSLRLAGGPSPHRELFF	TGCGCCAGCAGCCTTCGACTAGCGGGGGGACCCTCACCCCACCGGGAGCTGTTTTTT
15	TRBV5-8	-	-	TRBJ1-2	CASSSTPLEVYGYTF	TGTGCCAGCAGCTCGACACCCCTGGAGGTTTATGGCTACACCTTC
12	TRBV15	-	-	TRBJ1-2	CATSREGDGYTF	TGTGCCACCAGCAGAGAAGGGGATGGCTACACCTTC
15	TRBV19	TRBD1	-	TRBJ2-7	CASSAPGQHSYEQYF	TGTGCCAGTAGTGCCCCGGGACAGCACTCCTACGAGCAGTACTTC
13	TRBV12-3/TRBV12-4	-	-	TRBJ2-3	CASKGLGGDTQYF	TGTGCCAGCAAAGGACTAGGGGGAGATACGCAGTATTTT
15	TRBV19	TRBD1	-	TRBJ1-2	CASSDPGQGVYGYTF	TGTGCCAGTAGTGACCCGGGACAGGGGGTCTATGGCTACACCTTC
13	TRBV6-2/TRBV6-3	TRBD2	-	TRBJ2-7	CASSRGESYEQYF	TGTGCCAGCAGTCGGGGGGAGTCCTACGAGCAGTACTTC
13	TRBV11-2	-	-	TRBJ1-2	CASSFKGKYGYTF	TGTGCCAGCAGCTTTAAGGGGAAATATGGCTACACCTTC
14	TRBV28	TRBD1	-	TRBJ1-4	CASRLTGAREKLFF	TGTGCCAGCAGGTTAACAGGGGCGCGCGAAAAACTGTTTTTT
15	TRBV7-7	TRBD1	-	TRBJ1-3	CASSLRTGPGNTIYF	TGTGCTAGCAGCTTAAGGACAGGGCCCGGAAACACCATATATTTT
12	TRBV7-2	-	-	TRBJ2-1	CASSGSRVEQFF	TGTGCCAGCAGCGGAAGCCGGGTTGAGCAGTTCTTC
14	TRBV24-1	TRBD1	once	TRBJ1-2	CATSDPGQGDGYTF	TGTGCCACCAGTGACCCCGGACAGGGCGATGGCTACACCTTC
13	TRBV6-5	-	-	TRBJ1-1	CASTYGENTEAFF	TGTGCCAGCACCTACGGTGAGAACACTGAAGCTTTCTTT
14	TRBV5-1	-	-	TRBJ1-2	CASSYRQANYGYTF	TGCGCCAGCAGCTACCGACAGGCCAACTATGGCTACACCTTC
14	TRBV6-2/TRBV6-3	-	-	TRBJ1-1	CASSDPTGFTEAFF	TGTGCCAGCAGTGACCCGACAGGCTTCACTGAAGCTTTCTTT
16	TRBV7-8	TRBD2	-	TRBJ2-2	CASSLSGGVNTGELFF	TGTGCCAGCAGCTTAAGCGGGGGGGTGAACACCGGGGAGCTGTTTTTT
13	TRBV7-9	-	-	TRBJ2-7	CASSFGGLDEQYF	TGTGCCAGCAGCTTCGGAGGGTTGGATGAGCAGTACTTC
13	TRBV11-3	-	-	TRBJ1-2	CASSLVAGDGYTF	TGTGCCAGCAGCTTAGTAGCCGGGGATGGCTACACCTTC
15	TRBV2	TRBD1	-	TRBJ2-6	CASSRQGPGANVLTF	TGTGCCAGCAGTAGACAGGGACCTGGGGCCAACGTCCTGACTTTC
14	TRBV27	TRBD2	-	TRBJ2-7	CARETSPAQNEQYF	TGTGCCAGGGAGACTAGCCCCGCTCAAAACGAGCAGTACTTC
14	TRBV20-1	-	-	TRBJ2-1	CSASGARSGFYQFF	TGCAGTGCTAGTGGGGCACGGTCGGGGTTCTATCAGTTCTTC
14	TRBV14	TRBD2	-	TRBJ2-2	CASSPGRGIGELFF	TGTGCCAGCAGCCCGGGGAGGGGCATCGGGGAGCTGTTTTTT
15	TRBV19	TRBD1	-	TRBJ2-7	CASKGRTGSVHEQYF	TGTGCCAGTAAGGGACGGACAGGGTCGGTCCACGAGCAGTACTTC
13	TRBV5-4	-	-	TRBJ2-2	CASSWEVGRELFF	TGTGCCAGCAGCTGGGAGGTGGGGAGGGAGCTGTTTTTT
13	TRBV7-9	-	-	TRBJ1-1	CASSLRERSEAFF	TGTGCCAGCAGCCTCAGGGAAAGGTCTGAAGCTTTCTTT
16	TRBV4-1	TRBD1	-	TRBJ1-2	CASSQGPGGANYGYTF	TGCGCCAGCAGCCAAGGCCCAGGGGGAGCTAACTATGGCTACACCTTC
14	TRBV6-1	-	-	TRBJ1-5	CASSEGSSNQPQHF	TGTGCCAGCAGTGAAGGCAGTAGCAATCAGCCCCAGCATTTT
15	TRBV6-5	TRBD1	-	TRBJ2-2	CATSLRGLSTGELFF	TGTGCCACCTCGCTGAGGGGGCTGAGCACCGGGGAGCTGTTTTTT
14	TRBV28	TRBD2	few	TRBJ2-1	CASLAGGLYNEQFF	TGTGCCAGCCTAGCGGGGGGCCTGTACAATGAGCAGTTCTTC
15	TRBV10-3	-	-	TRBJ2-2	CAIRTGGRDTGELFF	TGTGCCATCAGGACGGGGGGCCGGGACACCGGGGAGCTGTTTTTT
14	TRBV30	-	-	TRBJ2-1	CAWNLAFSYNEQFF	TGTGCCTGGAACCTAGCGTTCTCCTACAATGAGCAGTTCTTC
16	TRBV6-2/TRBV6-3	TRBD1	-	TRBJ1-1	CASSSAGQGVHTEAFF	TGTGCCAGCAGTTCCGCGGGACAGGGGGTACACACTGAAGCTTTCTTT
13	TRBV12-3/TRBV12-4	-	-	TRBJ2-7	CASTLPPGYEQYF	TGTGCCAGCACCCTACCCCCAGGGTACGAGCAGTACTTC
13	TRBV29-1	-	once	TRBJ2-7	CSVERQHSYEQYF	TGCAGCGTTGAAAGACAGCACTCGTACGAGCAGTACTTC
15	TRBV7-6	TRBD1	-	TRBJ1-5	CASSPGTGNNQPQHF	TGTGCCAGCAGCCCGGGGACAGGGAACAATCAGCCCCAGCATTTT
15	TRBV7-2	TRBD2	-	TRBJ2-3	CASSATGGQADTQYF	TGTGCCAGCAGCGCGACGGGGGGGCAGGCAGATACGCAGTATTTT